The 24 T cell receptor beta chains below all came from one sample that was sequenced in a study of CD8 T cells in Susac syndrome. RNA amounts of roughly 0.45 to 1 ug underwent reverse transcription with random hexamers. TCRdb re-analysed the immunoSEQ multiplex PCR reads in MiXCR, keeping a single row per CDR3 protein. The sample has approximately 150,000 distinct CDR3 sequences; approximately 94% are singletons. Source material: CD4+ T cells from PBMCs. The source is a human donor with multiple sclerosis.

This chain joins TRBV6-5 and TRBJ1-1; D might be TRBD1 (5 bases). CDR1 MNHEY and CDR2 SVGAGI come from the germline V gene. The CDR3 runs 14 residues. V was trimmed by 0 bases and J by 11 bases, leaving 16 bases between them. The CDR3 loop is CASSYSDRRAWAFF. The CDR3 nucleotides read TGTGCCAGCAGTTACTCGGATCGCAGGGCCTGGGCTTTCTTT.

This clonotype was seen only a few times. The chain joins TRBV11-2 to TRBJ1-1; D perhaps matches TRBD1 (5 bases). The CDR3 is 13 residues long. CDR1 is SGHAT, CDR2 FQNNGV, per germline. Trimming took 0 bases from V and 3 from J, leaving 5 bases between them. The CDR3 loop is CASSLDRDTEAFF. In DNA, the CDR3 is TGTGCCAGCAGCTTAGACAGGGACACTGAAGCTTTCTTT.

The chain is built from TRBV30 and TRBJ2-7, with D perhaps matching TRBD1 (5 bases). The CDR3 length is 14 residues. V lost 0 bases and J 4 bases, leaving 13 bases between the germline ends. Germline CDR1 and CDR2: GTSNPN and SVGIG (reference sequence). The CDR3 sequence: CAWSVPVRVYEQYF. In DNA, the CDR3 is TGTGCCTGGAGTGTACCCGTCAGGGTTTACGAGCAGTACTTC.

The gene calls are TRBV7-8 and TRBJ2-1, with TRBD1 matching over 10 bases. CDR1 is SGHVS, CDR2 FQNEAQ, per germline. This CDR3 has 14 residues. The V segment lost 9 bases and the J segment 4 bases; nucleotides outside the gene matches: 6. CDR3 region: CASLRQGAYNEQFF. The CDR3 DNA sequence: TGTGCCAGTTTACGACAGGGGGCGTACAATGAGCAGTTCTTC.

The chain couples TRBV6-6 to TRBJ2-7; D is possibly TRBD2 (5 bases). Trimming left V 2 bases short and J 4 bases short, with 15 bases between. Germline-derived CDR1 and CDR2 are MNHNY and SVGAGI (reference sequence). CDR3 length: 15 residues. CDR3 amino acids: CASSYGLAKSYEQYF. The CDR3 DNA follows: TGTGCCAGCAGTTACGGACTCGCAAAGTCATACGAGCAGTACTTC.

The chain recombines TRBV6-5 with TRBJ2-1; a weak D match, TRBD1 (5 bases). The germline V gene has CDR1 MNHEY and CDR2 SVGAGI. The CDR3 spans 12 residues. V was trimmed by 5 bases and J by 8 bases, leaving 10 bases between them. This CDR3 is CASSLKGDEQFF. CDR3 nucleotide sequence: TGTGCCAGCAGTCTGAAAGGGGATGAGCAGTTCTTC.

The chain couples TRBV30 to TRBJ2-5; D gene unclear. Germline V gene sequence: CDR1 GTSNPN, CDR2 SVGIG (reference sequence). Trimming took off 6 bases at V and 0 bases at J, with 11 bases between the two ends. CDR3 length equals 13 residues. The CDR3 sequence is CACTRPDQETQYF. CDR3 bases: TGTGCCTGTACCCGACCGGACCAAGAGACCCAGTACTTC.

The chain combines TRBV7-9 with TRBJ1-4; 11 bases align to TRBD1. The V gene's germline CDR1 is SEHNR and CDR2 FQNEAQ (reference sequence). The CDR3 runs 17 residues. V lost 5 bases, J lost 0 bases, and 5 bases stayed unmatched. The CDR3 DNA is TGTGCCAGCAGCCGAAGGGGACAGGGGGCAACTAATGAAAAACTGTTTTTT. Translating gives CASSRRGQGATNEKLFF.

V gene TRBV12-3 or TRBV12-4 combines with J gene TRBJ2-3; 8 bases fit TRBD2. CDR3 length: 15 residues. J lost 2 bases, V lost 5 bases, and 6 bases had no gene match. This chain's CDR3 is CASSTAGGYTDTQYF. CDR3 nucleotides: TGTGCCAGCAGTACCGCGGGGGGATACACAGATACGCAGTATTTT.

The V and J genes are TRBV28 and TRBJ2-7; maybe TRBD2 (5 bases). The CDR3 extends over 15 amino acids. V lost 6 bases, J lost 0 bases, and 15 bases lay in between. The germline gives CDR1 MDHEN, CDR2 SYDVKM. CDR3 DNA sequence: TGTGCCAGCAGCCTTTGGGGAGCCAACTCCTACGAGCAGTACTTC. Amino acid sequence: CASSLWGANSYEQYF.

The chain uses TRBV11-2 and TRBJ2-1; D perhaps matches TRBD1 (6 bases). V lost 6 bases and J 3 bases, leaving 18 bases between the germline ends. The CDR3 has 16 amino acids. CDR1 SGHAT and CDR2 FQNNGV come from the germline V gene. The CDR3 sequence: CASRTLGRGHYNEQFF. The CDR3 nucleotides are TGTGCCAGCAGAACGTTGGGCAGGGGACACTACAATGAGCAGTTCTTC.

V and J are TRBV30 and TRBJ2-3, with a possible D match to TRBD1 (5 bases). Germline values: CDR1 GTSNPN, CDR2 SVGIG (reference sequence). There are 13 residues in the CDR3. Trimming cost V 0 bases and J 7 bases, with 11 bases left between them. The CDR3 region is CAWSVSGQNTQYF. CDR3 nucleotides: TGTGCCTGGAGTGTATCAGGGCAGAATACGCAGTATTTT.

V and J are TRBV18 and TRBJ1-6, with D perhaps matching TRBD1 (6 bases). Germline V gives CDR1 KGHSH, CDR2 LQKENI. The CDR3 has 14 residues. V lost 6 bases and J lost 6, with 12 bases in between. Here the CDR3 reads CASSLGQINSPLHF. The CDR3 nucleotides are TGTGCCAGCTCTCTGGGACAAATTAATTCACCCCTCCACTTT. The full variable domain, with the rest looked up from reference TRBV18 and TRBJ1-6, is NAGVMQNPRHLVRRRGQEARLRCSPMKGHSHVYWYRQLPEEGLKFMVYLQKENIIDESGMPKERFSAEFPKEGPSILRIQQVVRGDSAAYFCASSLGQINSPLHFGNGTRLTVT.

V is TRBV5-4 and J is TRBJ2-7; 9 positions agree with TRBD1. The V gene end was trimmed by 0 bases and the J gene end by 3 bases; junction bases not matched to a gene: 1. Germline V lookup: CDR1 SGHNT, CDR2 YYREEE (reference sequence). This CDR3 is built from 14 residues. In nucleotides, the CDR3 is TGTGCCAGCAGCTTGGGGGGACAGGGCTACGAGCAGTACTTC. It specifies CASSLGGQGYEQYF.

This chain links TRBV19 with TRBJ2-2; the match to TRBD1 covers 9 bases. Germline CDR1 LNHDA, CDR2 SQIVND (reference sequence). This CDR3 is built from 15 residues. With V trimmed by 6 bases and J by 4 bases, 6 bases remained unmatched. CDR3 DNA: TGTGCCAGTAGGAAGGGACAGGGAAGCACCGGGGAGCTGTTTTTT. Protein product: CASRKGQGSTGELFF.

The chain's CDR3 is CASSGRGLPDTQYF. In nucleotides, the CDR3 is TGTGCCAGCAGCGGGCGGGGACTCCCAGATACGCAGTATTTT. The J gene is TRBJ2-3, the V gene TRBV7-3; tentatively, D is TRBD2 (6 bases). The V end lost 5 bases, the J end lost 4 bases, and 13 bases lay between the germline ends. The germline gives CDR1 SGHTA, CDR2 FQGTGA. This CDR3 is 14 amino acids long.

The chain employs TRBV5-1 and TRBJ2-2, with TRBD2 matching 8 bases. The J segment lost 3 bases and the V segment lost 0 bases, leaving 4 bases of the junction unmatched. The length of the CDR3 is 16 residues. CDR1 and CDR2 from the germline V gene are SGHRS and YFSETQ. CDR3: CASSLGLATDTGELFF. CDR3 bases: TGCGCCAGCAGCTTGGGACTAGCGACGGACACCGGGGAGCTGTTTTTT.

The CDR3 protein is CASSQSNRGASPLHF. The CDR3 nucleotides read TGCGCCAGCAGTCAATCGAACAGGGGGGCTTCACCCCTCCACTTT. V and J are TRBV23-1 and TRBJ1-6; TRBD1 agrees at 8 bases. Being an ORF, TRBV23-1 has a function that is uncertain. CDR3 length: 15 residues. V lost 0 bases, J lost 9 bases, and 4 bases stayed unmatched.

As concerns this clonotype: A junction end diverges from the germline sequence, so it may reflect a read error. The chain combines TRBV12-5 with TRBJ1-2; D remains ambiguous. There are 12 residues in the CDR3. The germline gives CDR1 LGHNT, CDR2 FRNRAP. The CDR3 DNA sequence: TGTGCTAGTGGTTTGGGGGATTATGACTACACCTTC. Its translation: CASGLGDYDYTF.

The gene calls are TRBV7-3 and TRBJ2-5, with 9 bases identical to TRBD2. Germline CDR1 SGHTA, CDR2 FQGTGA. The ends lost 2 bases at V and 4 bases at J; junction bases unmatched: 5. The CDR3 extends over 15 amino acids. The CDR3 DNA reads TGTGCCAGCAGCTTAGGCTCTAGCGGGGTAGAGACCCAGTACTTC. Its translation is CASSLGSSGVETQYF.

J is TRBJ2-7 and V is TRBV6-5; weak D call: TRBD2 (5 bases). The germline V gene encodes CDR1 MNHEY and CDR2 SVGAGI. Trimming removed 7 bases from V and 4 bases from J, with 8 bases in between. This CDR3 spans 11 amino acids. The CDR3 nucleotides read TGTGCCAGCACTCGGGGTTACGAGCAGTACTTC. It specifies CASTRGYEQYF.

The CDR3 DNA reads as TGCGCCAGCAGCTTGCTACAGGGGGCGGAAGAGACCCAGTACTTC. Translating it yields CASSLLQGAEETQYF. The V call is TRBV5-1, the J call TRBJ2-5, with 9 bases that match TRBD1. The CDR3 has 15 amino acids. V was clipped by 1 base and J by 3 bases; unmatched bases: 4. CDR1 is SGHRS and CDR2 is YFSETQ in the germline V gene.

V usage is TRBV5-1 and J usage is TRBJ2-7, with D perhaps TRBD1 (5 bases). Germline V gene data show CDR1 as SGHRS and CDR2 as YFSETQ. The CDR3 extends over 13 amino acids. The V gene lost 1 base and the J gene lost 3 bases, with 8 bases spanning the gap. CDR3 amino acids: CASSLLQDYEQYF. Written as DNA, the CDR3 is TGCGCCAGCAGCTTGTTACAGGACTACGAGCAGTACTTC.

The chain carries TRBV2 and TRBJ2-1, with unresolved D. There are 12 residues in the CDR3. The V end lost 8 bases, the J end lost 6 bases, and 11 bases lay between the germline ends. Germline values: CDR1 SNHLY, CDR2 FYNNEI. CDR3 loop: CASSGSVNEQFF. DNA of the CDR3: TGTGCCAGCTCGGGCAGTGTCAATGAGCAGTTCTTC.